The 31 T cell receptor beta chains below were found in one sample sequenced in a study of vaccination and CD4 T cells after COVID-19. Their antigens remain unidentified. Treatment denoted: roughly 10-day PBMC culture with coronavirus spike peptide pools or control peptides (ViraFEST assay). Cultured CD4+ T-cell DNA underwent Oncomine TCR Beta short-read sequencing. From the PCR reads, TCRdb called clonotypes with MiXCR, one entry per CDR3 protein. The sample lists tens of thousands of distinct CDR3 sequences, approximately 50% occurring once. The sample comprised CD4+ T cells from blood, cultured in vitro. These receptors originate from a human donor who had recovered from COVID-19.

This chain connects TRBV7-2 to TRBJ1-4, with 12 positions matching TRBD1. CDR3 length: 18 residues. V trimming: 2 bases; J trimming: 8 bases; junction bases outside the gene matches: 12. Germline V CDR1 and CDR2: SGHTA, FQGNSA. The CDR3 loop reads CASSLKATGQGAGEKLFF. In DNA form, the CDR3 reads TGTGCCAGCAGCTTAAAGGCTACGGGACAGGGGGCTGGAGAAAAACTGTTTTTT.

The chain is built from TRBV7-9 and TRBJ1-6; TRBD1 is a possible D gene (6 bases). V was pared by 8 bases and J by 10 bases, with 21 bases between. Germline CDR1 is SEHNR and CDR2 is FQNEAQ (reference sequence). CDR3 length: 15 residues. DNA for the CDR3: TGTGCCAGCGGAACCGGGGACATCGAAGGGTCACCCCTCCACTTT. Its translation: CASGTGDIEGSPLHF.

This clonotype was seen a handful of times. The chain uses TRBV6-1 and TRBJ1-1, with D perhaps TRBD1 (6 bases). The CDR3 length is 13 residues. V lost 6 bases and J lost 2, with 10 bases in between. Looked up from germline, CDR1 is MNHNS and CDR2 is SASEGT. The CDR3 spells CASRIRGNTEAFF. Here the CDR3 DNA reads TGTGCCAGCAGGATCAGGGGAAACACTGAAGCTTTCTTT.

The CDR3: CATSRAGAREKLFF. The CDR3 DNA reads as TGTGCCACCAGCAGAGCAGGGGCTAGGGAAAAACTGTTTTTT. V and J are TRBV15 and TRBJ1-4; tentatively, D is TRBD1 (6 bases). With 1 base removed from V and 8 bases from J, the gap between germline ends came to 11 bases. The V gene's germline CDR1 is LNHNV and CDR2 YYDKDF (reference sequence). The CDR3 loop spans 14 amino acids.

This clonotype was counted once. The chain has TRBV5-4 and TRBJ1-2, with 7 positions matching TRBD1. There are 16 residues in the CDR3. Germline loops: CDR1 SGHNT, CDR2 YYREEE (reference sequence). The V segment lost 0 bases and the J segment 8 bases; nucleotides outside the gene matches: 13. DNA of the CDR3: TGTGCCAGCAGCTTGGGGTCGACAGGGTTTTTAAGCGGCTACACCTTC. It translates to CASSLGSTGFLSGYTF.

The chain couples TRBV5-1 to TRBJ1-2; D possibly corresponds to TRBD1 (6 bases). Per germline, CDR1 SGHRS and CDR2 YFSETQ. The V and J ends lost 2 bases and 7 bases respectively, with 18 bases between them. This CDR3 region has 15 residues. The CDR3 loop reads CASSLEIQGLGGYTF. CDR3 coding DNA: TGCGCCAGCAGCTTAGAGATACAGGGTTTGGGTGGCTACACCTTC. The full variable domain, rest sourced from reference TRBV5-1 and TRBJ1-2, is KAGVTQTPRYLIKTRGQQVTLSCSPISGHRSVSWYQQTPGQGLQFLFEYFSETQRNKGNFPGRFSGRQFSNSRSEMNVSTLELGDSALYLCASSLEIQGLGGYTFGSGTRLTVV.

The chain carries TRBV20-1 and TRBJ1-5; the D gene is possibly TRBD1 (5 bases). Trimming pared 2 bases from V and 7 bases from J, leaving 12 bases between. This CDR3 spans 13 amino acids. Germline CDR1 and CDR2: DFQATT and SNEGSKA (reference sequence). The DNA for the CDR3 is TGCAGTGCTAGAATGGGGCTGGGCCAGCCCCAGCATTTT. Its protein is CSARMGLGQPQHF.

In DNA form, the CDR3 reads TGTGCCAGCATACCAACTAGCGGCTCCTACGAGCAGTACTTC. This translates into CASIPTSGSYEQYF. The genes are TRBV6-1 and TRBJ2-7; 8 positions match TRBD2. Germline CDR1 and CDR2: MNHNS and SASEGT. V was pared by 7 bases and J by 0 bases, with 5 bases of the junction left unmatched. This CDR3 spans 14 amino acids.

The chain is built from TRBV20-1 and TRBJ1-2; D is possibly TRBD1 (6 bases). The germline V gene has CDR1 DFQATT and CDR2 SNEGSKA (reference sequence). V shed 3 bases and J shed 8 bases, with 16 bases lying between them. The CDR3 is 13 amino acids. The DNA for the CDR3 is TGCAGTGCTAGGGACAGCGGCATGGGAGGCTACACCTTC. Its protein is CSARDSGMGGYTF.

The CDR3 is CASSSIAGEQFF. CDR3 sequence (DNA): TGTGCCAGCAGTTCCATAGCGGGGGAGCAGTTCTTC. The chain recombines TRBV27 with TRBJ2-1, with 8 bases matching TRBD2. Losses at the gene ends were 4 bases for V and 10 bases for J; bases not matched to a gene: 3. Germline V gene data show CDR1 as MNHEY and CDR2 as SMNVEV (reference sequence). There are 12 residues in the CDR3.

Only one count was recorded for this clonotype. The rearrangement joins TRBV7-9 to TRBJ2-3, with a weak D call TRBD2 (6 bases). This CDR3 is 18 amino acids long. V was pared by 2 bases and J by 2 bases, with 20 bases between. CDR1 is SEHNR and CDR2 is FQNEAQ in the germline V gene (reference sequence). Written as DNA, the CDR3 is TGTGCCAGCAGCTTACCAAAAAGGAGGGAATCTTCCACAGATACGCAGTATTTT. Translated, it gives CASSLPKRRESSTDTQYF. Complete variable domain (other parts from reference TRBV7-9 and TRBJ2-3): DTGVSQNPRHKITKRGQNVTFRCDPISEHNRLYWYRQTLGQGPEFLTYFQNEAQLEKSRLLSDRFSAERPKGSFSTLEIQRTEQGDSAMYLCASSLPKRRESSTDTQYFGPGTRLTVL.

The chain carries TRBV2 and TRBJ1-1; a possible D gene is TRBD1 (6 bases). V was shortened by 5 bases and J by 3 bases, with 10 bases between the two germline ends. Germline V gene lookup returns CDR1 SNHLY and CDR2 FYNNEI. The CDR3 has 13 residues. This CDR3 reads CASSSGGHTEAFF. CDR3 sequence (DNA): TGTGCCAGCAGTTCCGGGGGGCACACTGAAGCTTTCTTT.

This chain links TRBV7-8 with TRBJ2-2, with D possibly being TRBD1 (5 bases). Per the germline V gene, CDR1 is SGHVS and CDR2 is FQNEAQ. Trimming shortened V by 0 bases and J by 5 bases, and 13 bases separated the two germline ends. The CDR3 extends over 16 amino acids. In nucleotides, the CDR3 is TGTGCCAGCAGCTTAGCGGCCCAGGGTGATACCGGGGAGCTGTTTTTT. Protein sequence: CASSLAAQGDTGELFF. The full variable domain, its missing parts supplied by reference TRBV7-8 and TRBJ2-2, is GAGVSQSPRYKVAKRGQDVALRCDPISGHVSLFWYQQALGQGPEFLTYFQNEAQLDKSGLPSDRFFAERPEGSVSTLKIQRTQQEDSAVYLCASSLAAQGDTGELFFGEGSRLTVL.

The chain uses TRBV2 and TRBJ1-5; a weak D match, TRBD1 (5 bases). Trimming left V 7 bases short and J 6 bases short, with 13 bases between. This CDR3 comprises 13 residues. Germline CDR1 is SNHLY and CDR2 is FYNNEI. The CDR3 sequence: CASTGGGFQPQHF. In DNA, the CDR3 is TGTGCCAGCACGGGCGGGGGGTTTCAGCCCCAGCATTTT.

This clonotype has just one count. V and J are TRBV20-1 and TRBJ2-7; 11 bases agree with TRBD2. Gene TRBJ2-5 matches the end of the DNA better, so the J call may be wrong. Per the germline V gene, CDR1 is DFQATT and CDR2 is SNEGSKA (reference sequence). The CDR3 has 16 residues. In nucleotides, the CDR3 is TGCAGTGCTAGAGACCGACTAGCGGGACCGCGGGAGACCCAGTACTTC. It is translated as CSARDRLAGPRETQYF.

V usage is TRBV7-8 and J usage is TRBJ1-2; D is undetermined. Trimming removed 7 bases from V and 7 bases from J, with 22 bases in between. The CDR3 totals 15 residues. The germline CDR1 and CDR2 sequences are SGHVS and FQNEAQ. CDR3 region: CASKPARGGFSGYTF. CDR3 nucleotide sequence: TGTGCCAGCAAACCTGCTAGAGGAGGGTTCAGTGGCTACACCTTC.

This clonotype was seen more than once but under ten times. V usage is TRBV7-9 and J usage is TRBJ1-6; D gene ambiguous. The V end was cut by 6 bases, the J end by 9 bases, with 15 bases between. This CDR3 is 14 amino acids long. Germline loops: CDR1 SEHNR, CDR2 FQNEAQ (reference sequence). The DNA for the CDR3 is TGTGCCAGCAGTCAGGCTCCGGCGGGTTCACCCCTCCACTTT. Its translation is CASSQAPAGSPLHF.

This clonotype appeared a few times. The chain joins TRBV29-1 to TRBJ1-1; D unresolved. The germline V gene encodes CDR1 SQVTM and CDR2 ANQGSEA. CDR3 length: 13 amino acids. Trimming stripped 5 bases from V and 6 bases from J, with 16 bases between. Here the CDR3 reads CSVHTLGTAEAFF. Here the CDR3 DNA reads TGCAGCGTTCATACCCTAGGAACAGCTGAAGCTTTCTTT. Looking up the rest from reference TRBV29-1 and TRBJ1-1 gives the full variable domain: SAVISQKPSRDICQRGTSLTIQCQVDSQVTMMFWYRQQPGQSLTLIATANQGSEATYESGFVIDKFPISRPNLTFSTLTVSNMSPEDSSIYLCSVHTLGTAEAFFGQGTRLTVV.

The V and J genes are TRBV27 and TRBJ2-7; 13 bases map to TRBD2. The CDR3 has 18 amino acids. Unmatched junction bases numbered 12, after V lost 6 bases and J lost 1 base. Germline V gene lookup returns CDR1 MNHEY and CDR2 SMNVEV (reference sequence). CDR3 sequence: CASSLGRLAGGGSYEQYF. The DNA of the CDR3 is TGTGCCAGCAGCCTGGGACGACTAGCGGGAGGAGGGTCCTACGAGCAGTACTTC.

This clonotype has a handful of counts. This chain uses TRBV12-3 or TRBV12-4 with TRBJ1-2; D ambiguous. V gave up 4 bases and J gave up 5 bases, with 11 bases separating them. CDR3 length: 13 amino acids. CDR3 coding DNA: TGTGCCAGCAGTTCCGAACAGCGATATGGCTACACCTTC. Amino acids: CASSSEQRYGYTF.

The chain recombines TRBV15 with TRBJ1-1; maybe TRBD1 (5 bases). Germline V CDR1 and CDR2: LNHNV, YYDKDF (reference sequence). The CDR3 totals 13 residues. Trimming removed 0 bases at V and 4 bases at J, with 6 bases between. DNA for the CDR3: TGTGCCACCAGCAGAGATAGGGGCACTGAAGCTTTCTTT. It is translated as CATSRDRGTEAFF.

Concerning this clonotype: Its ends do not fully match the called genes, so a read error is possible. The chain carries TRBV7-7 and TRBJ1-4; D is uncertain. Germline assignment: CDR1 SSHAT and CDR2 FNYEAQ (reference sequence). This CDR3 contains 13 residues. In DNA form, the CDR3 reads TGTGCTAGCAGCTTCGGACTCCGCGAAAAACTGTTTTTT. This sequence encodes CASSFGLREKLFF.

The rearrangement uses TRBV6-1 and TRBJ1-6; D is undetermined. The ends were cut back, 0 bases at V and 11 bases at J, with 8 bases in the middle. Germline lookup yields CDR1 MNHNS and CDR2 SASEGT. The CDR3 sequence is 13 residues long. The CDR3 is CASSEARRPPLHF. The CDR3 DNA is TGTGCCAGCAGTGAAGCGCGTCGTCCACCCCTCCACTTT.

The rearrangement links TRBV11-3 to TRBJ1-4; D is ambiguous. Trimming left V 4 bases short and J 10 bases short, with 13 bases between. Germline assignment: CDR1 SGHNT and CDR2 YENEEA. This CDR3 spans 13 amino acids. CDR3 in DNA: TGTGCCAGCAGCTCGGACCGCCCGCCAAAACTGTTTTTT. Amino acids: CASSSDRPPKLFF. Supplemented by reference TRBV11-3 and TRBJ1-4, the full variable domain reads EAGVVQSPRYKIIEKKQPVAFWCNPISGHNTLYWYLQNLGQGPELLIRYENEEAVDDSQLPKDRFSAERLKGVDSTLKIQPAELGDSAVYLCASSSDRPPKLFFGSGTQLSVL.

This clonotype has a handful of counts. This chain uses TRBV7-9 with TRBJ1-1; D possibly corresponds to TRBD1 (5 bases). This CDR3 is built from 14 residues. The germline V gene has CDR1 SEHNR and CDR2 FQNEAQ (reference sequence). V was shortened by 3 bases and J by 1 base, with 9 bases between the two germline ends. CDR3 DNA: TGTGCCAGCAGCTTCCGGGACCAGAACACTGAAGCTTTCTTT. Encoded protein: CASSFRDQNTEAFF.

This chain joins TRBV6-1 and TRBJ1-2, with D tentatively TRBD1 (6 bases). The V and J ends lost 3 bases and 4 bases respectively, with 15 bases between them. CDR3 length: 15 residues. CDR1 MNHNS and CDR2 SASEGT come from the germline V gene. CDR3 region: CASSDRTGGAYGYTF. CDR3 sequence (DNA): TGTGCCAGCAGTGACCGGACCGGGGGGGCCTATGGCTACACCTTC.

The gene calls are TRBV7-2 and TRBJ2-1, with a weak D call TRBD1 (6 bases). Germline CDR1 and CDR2: SGHTA and FQGNSA. Between the trimmed V and J ends, which lost 4 bases and 4 bases, there was a span of 17 bases. The CDR3 covers 16 residues. For the CDR3, the DNA is TGTGCCAGCAGCTCCCCTCCGGGACACCTTTACAATGAGCAGTTCTTC. Its translation is CASSSPPGHLYNEQFF.

This clonotype was detected only a few times. The V and J genes are TRBV7-2 and TRBJ2-7; 8 nucleotides match TRBD1. CDR3 size: 16 residues. V was pared by 0 bases and J by 6 bases, with 10 bases of the junction left unmatched. CDR1 and CDR2 (germline): SGHTA, FQGNSA. CDR3 DNA: TGTGCCAGCAGCTTAGCGGCTGGTCAGGGGGCAGGCGAGCAGTACTTC. Amino acids: CASSLAAGQGAGEQYF.

This clonotype showed up just a few times. The chain combines TRBV7-9 with TRBJ1-2; 7 bases match TRBD1. Germline V CDR1 and CDR2: SEHNR, FQNEAQ (reference sequence). The CDR3 consists of 14 residues. The ends lost 6 bases at V and 2 bases at J; junction bases unmatched: 6. CDR3 nucleotides: TGTGCCAGCAGTCTCGACAGGGAGAACTATGGCTACACCTTC. It codes for CASSLDRENYGYTF.

The chain carries TRBV5-1 and TRBJ1-2; no firm D call. V lost 4 bases and J lost 2, with 18 bases in between. Germline CDR1 reads SGHRS; CDR2 reads YFSETQ. The length of the CDR3 is 16 residues. CDR3 nucleotide sequence: TGCGCCAGCAGCCCGAAATCGGGAGGGTTCAACTATGGCTACACCTTC. This gives the protein CASSPKSGGFNYGYTF.

The rearrangement joins TRBV6-1 to TRBJ1-4; a weak D match, TRBD1 (6 bases). V lost 5 bases and J 0 bases, leaving 16 bases between the germline ends. The germline CDR1 and CDR2 sequences are MNHNS and SASEGT. The CDR3 length is 17 residues. CDR3 in DNA: TGTGCCAGCAGTATTGGACAGTTACTTGCAACTAATGAAAAACTGTTTTTT. Residues: CASSIGQLLATNEKLFF.